Following are 32 T cell receptor beta chains from one sample sequenced in a study of PD-1 blockade in classical Hodgkin lymphoma. Method: immunoSEQ multiplex PCR; TCRdb's copy keeps in-frame clones and lacks some. The sample has some 95,000 clones; roughly nine tenths are singletons. Time point given: cycle 4 day 1 (C4D1), after 6 weeks of nivolumab. All the patients suffered relapse after autologous stem cell transplantation, and brentuximab vedotin exposure differed. The source was peripheral blood mononuclear cells (PBMCs), collected before the fourth cycle of nivolumab. The receptor set was obtained from a human donor with classical Hodgkin lymphoma.

In nucleotides, the CDR3 is TGTGCCAGCAGGCCAGGGGGTGATGGGTACAATGAGCAGTTCTTC. Translating gives CASRPGGDGYNEQFF. V and J are TRBV6-6 and TRBJ2-1; 7 bases map to TRBD1. V was clipped by 6 bases and J by 4 bases; unmatched bases: 9. The CDR3 extends over 15 amino acids. The germline V gene encodes CDR1 MNHNY and CDR2 SVGAGI (reference sequence).

This clone has only a few counts. The chain recombines TRBV5-4 with TRBJ1-2; TRBD1 is a possible D gene (5 bases). From germline, CDR1 is SGHNT and CDR2 YYREEE (reference sequence). Trimming took off 4 bases at V and 3 bases at J, with 10 bases between the two ends. The CDR3 is 13 residues long. The CDR3 coding sequence is TGTGCCAGCAGCGGCGAACAGGACTATGGCTACACCTTC. Translated: CASSGEQDYGYTF.

The chain is built from TRBV7-3 and TRBJ2-7, with TRBD1 as a possible D gene (7 bases). The V gene lost 4 bases and the J gene lost 9 bases, with 13 bases spanning the gap. The germline V gene encodes CDR1 SGHTA and CDR2 FQGTGA. This CDR3 region has 12 residues. CDR3 sequence: CASSSGQGGQYF. The DNA of the CDR3 is TGTGCCAGCAGCTCCGGCCAGGGGGGGCAGTACTTC.

The chain couples TRBV4-2 to TRBJ1-1; 11 positions match TRBD1. The trim removed 5 bases at V and 5 bases at J, leaving 7 bases unmatched. This CDR3 has 15 residues. Germline V lookup: CDR1 LGHNA, CDR2 YNFKEQ. The CDR3 region is CASSNGQGAKTEAFF. CDR3 nucleotides: TGTGCCAGCAGCAACGGACAGGGGGCAAAGACTGAAGCTTTCTTT.

This chain uses TRBV5-4 with TRBJ2-5; tentative D call: TRBD2 (6 bases). Germline V lookup: CDR1 SGHNT, CDR2 YYREEE (reference sequence). Trimming shortened V by 4 bases and J by 5 bases, and 18 bases separated the two germline ends. This CDR3 is 15 amino acids long. The DNA of the CDR3 is TGTGCCAGCAGCGGTGCCCCAATAGCGGCGGAGACCCAGTACTTC. It encodes CASSGAPIAAETQYF.

The rearrangement uses TRBV7-9 and TRBJ2-7; no definite D call. V was pared by 6 bases and J by 2 bases, with 11 bases between. The CDR3 consists of 13 residues. Per the germline V gene, CDR1 is SEHNR and CDR2 is FQNEAQ (reference sequence). The CDR3 DNA reads TGTGCCAGCAGTCACCCGGGCCCCTACGAGCAGTACTTC. This gives the protein CASSHPGPYEQYF.

The sample holds one count of this clone. The CDR3 spells CASSLEIGGDTIYF. CDR3 bases: TGTGCCAGCAGCCTCGAAATAGGCGGAGACACCATATATTTT. This chain joins TRBV7-8 and TRBJ1-3, with D unclear. V lost 5 bases and J lost 8, with 16 bases in between. This CDR3 contains 14 residues. CDR1 is SGHVS and CDR2 is FQNEAQ in the germline V gene.

The chain has TRBV14 and TRBJ1-5, with no clear D. The germline V gene encodes CDR1 SGHDN and CDR2 FVKESK. Deletions cut 3 bases from V and 6 bases from J, with 9 bases between. The CDR3 is 13 residues long. This CDR3 is CASSQGGSQPQHF. The DNA for the CDR3 is TGTGCCAGCAGCCAGGGTGGAAGTCAGCCCCAGCATTTT.

The chain employs TRBV27 and TRBJ1-5, with 7 bases aligning to TRBD1. CDR3 size: 14 residues. CDR1 MNHEY and CDR2 SMNVEV come from the germline V gene (reference sequence). V trimming: 7 bases; J trimming: 4 bases; junction bases outside the gene matches: 7. The CDR3, as DNA: TGTGCCAGCAAGAGACAGGGAGTAAATCAGCCCCAGCATTTT. This sequence encodes CASKRQGVNQPQHF.

V gene TRBV30 combines with J gene TRBJ2-3; possibly TRBD2 for D (5 bases). Trimming took 0 bases from V and 6 from J, leaving 7 bases between them. In germline, CDR1 is GTSNPN, CDR2 SVGIG (reference sequence). The CDR3 runs to 12 residues. Written as DNA, the CDR3 is TGTGCCTGGAGTGTATCGGGGGATACGCAGTATTTT. Its protein product is CAWSVSGDTQYF.

The rearrangement joins TRBV14 to TRBJ1-4, with D maybe TRBD1 (6 bases). Germline V gene lookup returns CDR1 SGHDN and CDR2 FVKESK. This CDR3 has 14 residues. Between the trimmed V and J ends, which lost 4 bases and 5 bases, there was a span of 11 bases. The chain's CDR3 is CASSRRTANEKLFF. The CDR3 nucleotides read TGTGCCAGCAGCCGTCGGACAGCAAATGAAAAACTGTTTTTT.

This clone appeared a few times. This chain links TRBV28 with TRBJ1-5, with TRBD1 identical over 7 bases. This CDR3 contains 20 residues. V was clipped by 6 bases and J by 4 bases; unmatched bases: 24. CDR1 MDHEN and CDR2 SYDVKM come from the germline V gene. CDR3 residues: CASSTNRGSTQLLFNQPQHF. The DNA of the CDR3 is TGTGCCAGCAGCACTAACAGGGGTTCCACCCAATTATTATTTAATCAGCCCCAGCATTTT.

J is TRBJ2-3 and V is TRBV19; D might be TRBD1 or TRBD2, each matching 6 bases. The CDR3 is 17 amino acids. Trimming stripped 3 bases from V and 6 bases from J, with 22 bases between. Germline loops: CDR1 LNHDA, CDR2 SQIVND (reference sequence). CDR3 DNA: TGTGCCAGTAGTATGCCTTTCGTGGGGGGCGCAGGTGATACGCAGTATTTT. Translating it yields CASSMPFVGGAGDTQYF.

This rearrangement joins TRBV19 to TRBJ2-3; no clear D gene. V was pared by 4 bases and J by 3 bases, with 8 bases between. This CDR3 has 13 amino acids. Germline CDR1 and CDR2: LNHDA and SQIVND (reference sequence). CDR3 coding DNA: TGTGCCAGTAGTACGTATAGAACAGATACGCAGTATTTT. This codes for CASSTYRTDTQYF.

CDR3 loop: CASSLVGNHNEQFF. The CDR3 DNA follows: TGCGCCAGCAGCTTGGTTGGGAACCACAATGAGCAGTTCTTC. The V call is TRBV5-1, the J call TRBJ2-1; unclear D gene. The CDR3 has 14 amino acids. The V and J ends lost 0 bases and 5 bases respectively, with 9 bases between them. Germline-derived CDR1 and CDR2 are SGHRS and YFSETQ.

The genes are TRBV6-1 and TRBJ2-5; 12 bases are a match to TRBD2. The CDR3 sequence is 19 residues long. The trim removed 5 bases at V and 2 bases at J, leaving 15 bases unmatched. CDR1 is MNHNS, CDR2 SASEGT, per germline. The CDR3 protein is CASSQGTSGGPSWQETQYF. CDR3 bases: TGTGCCAGCAGTCAAGGCACTAGCGGGGGGCCTAGTTGGCAAGAGACCCAGTACTTC.

The chain combines TRBV30 with TRBJ1-5; D gene uncertain. CDR3 size: 15 residues. Germline-derived CDR1 and CDR2 are GTSNPN and SVGIG (reference sequence). V lost 8 bases and J lost 0, with 17 bases in between. The CDR3 spells CAIPPLPYSNQPQHF. The CDR3, as DNA: TGTGCCATTCCCCCCCTCCCCTATAGCAATCAGCCCCAGCATTTT. Using reference TRBV30 and TRBJ1-5 for the parts outside the CDR3, the full variable domain is SQTIHQWPATLVQPVGSPLSLECTVEGTSNPNLYWYRQAAGRGLQLLFYSVGIGQISSEVPQNLSASRPQDRQFILSSKKLLLSDSGFYLCAIPPLPYSNQPQHFGDGTRLSIL.

The chain couples TRBV9 to TRBJ2-3; 13 nucleotides align to TRBD2. With 4 bases clipped from V and 8 bases from J, the junction kept 10 bases outside the gene matches. CDR1 is SGDLS, CDR2 YYNGEE, per germline. The CDR3 loop spans 16 amino acids. CDR3 coding DNA: TGTGCCAGCAGCAGACCACTAGCGGGGGGGCAAGGTACGCAGTATTTT. This sequence encodes CASSRPLAGGQGTQYF.

The chain combines TRBV5-5 with TRBJ1-2, with TRBD1 as a possible D gene (5 bases). CDR1 and CDR2 (germline): SGHKS, YYEKEE (reference sequence). The CDR3 is 14 residues long. Trimming removed 6 bases from V and 7 bases from J, with 19 bases in between. The CDR3 reads CASTLDTPFTGYTF. The CDR3, as DNA: TGTGCCAGCACCCTGGACACCCCCTTCACTGGCTACACCTTC.

The chain carries TRBV5-6 and TRBJ1-1; D is unclear. Germline values: CDR1 SGHDT, CDR2 YYEEEE. This CDR3 has 16 amino acids. The V end lost 2 bases, the J end lost 6 bases, and 20 bases lay between the germline ends. The CDR3 DNA reads as TGTGCCAGCAGCTTTACGGTAGGATTTTTTAGCGCTGAAGCTTTCTTT. Protein: CASSFTVGFFSAEAFF.

The CDR3: CASSYSWNTEAFF. CDR3 in DNA: TGTGCCAGCAGTTACTCGTGGAACACTGAAGCTTTCTTT. This chain links TRBV6-6 with TRBJ1-1; D not certain. The ends were cut back, 0 bases at V and 1 base at J, with 3 bases in the middle. Per germline, CDR1 MNHNY and CDR2 SVGAGI (reference sequence). This CDR3 has 13 amino acids.

About this clone itself: One junction end disagrees with the germline gene, perhaps due to a read error. The chain's CDR3 is CASSLGGGYNGQFF. DNA for the CDR3: TGTGCCAGCAGTTTGGGCGGGGGGTACAATGGGCAGTTCTTC. The rearrangement joins TRBV6-5 to TRBJ2-1; 8 bases map to TRBD2. Per germline, CDR1 MNHEY and CDR2 SVGAGI. This CDR3 is built from 14 residues.

The chain carries TRBV7-6 and TRBJ1-5; D unresolved. CDR3 length: 12 residues. Trimming removed 5 bases from V and 4 bases from J, with 6 bases in between. Germline V CDR1 and CDR2: SGHVS, FNYEAQ. This CDR3 reads CASSLLNQPQHF. The CDR3 nucleotides are TGTGCCAGCAGCCTACTGAATCAGCCCCAGCATTTT.

This clone occurred once. This chain links TRBV21-1 with TRBJ1-1; TRBD1, the D gene given by the table, was not confirmed from the DNA. TRBV21-1 is marked as a pseudogene. The CDR3 length is 19 residues. In DNA form, the CDR3 reads TGTGCCAGCAGCAAAGAGGTGCCGGTGGAGGGGGCGTCCGACACTGAAGCTTTCTTT. Protein product: CASSKEVPVEGASDTEAFF.

The V call is TRBV5-6, the J call TRBJ2-7; 7 bases map to TRBD1. The V segment lost 4 bases and the J segment 6 bases; nucleotides outside the gene matches: 10. The length of the CDR3 is 14 residues. CDR1 and CDR2 (germline): SGHDT, YYEEEE. The CDR3 nucleotides are TGTGCCAGCAGCACATCGATGACAGGGCCCGAGCAGTACTTC. It specifies CASSTSMTGPEQYF.

This clone was detected once. The chain joins TRBV6-5 to TRBJ2-7, with 12 bases that match TRBD1. Germline V CDR1 and CDR2: MNHEY, SVGAGI. The CDR3 consists of 15 residues. Losses at the gene ends were 3 bases for V and 5 bases for J; bases not matched to a gene: 5. This CDR3 reads CASSYSGTGGNEQYF. The CDR3, as DNA: TGTGCCAGCAGTTATTCAGGGACAGGGGGCAACGAGCAGTACTTC.

This clone was observed a single time. The CDR3, as DNA: TGTGCCAGCAGAAAGAACAGGGACTGGAACACTGAAGCTTTCTTT. Protein product: CASRKNRDWNTEAFF. The chain is built from TRBV5-4 and TRBJ1-1; D is possibly TRBD1 (6 bases). CDR3 length: 15 amino acids. V gave up 5 bases and J gave up 1 base, with 15 bases separating them. Germline CDR1 reads SGHNT; CDR2 reads YYREEE (reference sequence).

The gene calls are TRBV6-5 and TRBJ2-3; D may be TRBD2 (5 bases). Germline V gene data show CDR1 as MNHEY and CDR2 as SVGAGI. V gave up 4 bases and J gave up 6 bases, with 5 bases separating them. CDR3 length equals 11 residues. CDR3 sequence: CASSSGDTQYF. The CDR3, as DNA: TGTGCCAGCAGTTCGGGGGATACGCAGTATTTT.

The chain employs TRBV4-3 and TRBJ2-6; maybe TRBD1 (6 bases). Germline CDR1 LGHNA, CDR2 YSLEER. V lost 0 bases and J 2 bases, leaving 8 bases between the germline ends. There are 16 residues in the CDR3. The CDR3 sequence is CASSQDEGAGANVLTF. In DNA, the CDR3 is TGCGCCAGCAGCCAAGATGAGGGGGCTGGGGCCAACGTCCTGACTTTC.

The rearrangement joins TRBV19 to TRBJ1-1; tentatively, D is TRBD1 (6 bases). The V end lost 7 bases, the J end lost 2 bases, and 11 bases lay between the germline ends. The CDR3 length is 13 residues. From germline, CDR1 is LNHDA and CDR2 SQIVND (reference sequence). The DNA of the CDR3 is TGTGCCAGTAAGGCAGGGGTAAACACTGAAGCTTTCTTT. Amino acid sequence: CASKAGVNTEAFF.

V gene TRBV30 combines with J gene TRBJ2-5, with 10 bases aligning to TRBD2. V gave up 4 bases and J gave up 1 base; unmatched junction bases: 0. From germline, CDR1 is GTSNPN and CDR2 SVGIG (reference sequence). This CDR3 is built from 13 residues. CDR3 nucleotide sequence: TGTGCCTGGACTAGCGGGAGCCAAGAGACCCAGTACTTC. Translation gives CAWTSGSQETQYF.

The chain joins TRBV28 to TRBJ1-5; D remains unclear. Germline V gives CDR1 MDHEN, CDR2 SYDVKM. CDR3 size: 13 residues. V was clipped by 3 bases and J by 5 bases, with 8 bases between them. The CDR3 is CASSFPNYQPQHF. CDR3 nucleotide sequence: TGTGCCAGCAGTTTCCCCAATTATCAGCCCCAGCATTTT.